This is a list of T cell receptor beta chains from one sample in a study of cytomegalovirus exposure and HLA in healthy donors. The method was immunoSEQ multiplex PCR; TCRdb's version includes in-frame clones alone and lacks a portion of them. The sample table sets out 150,000 to 200,000 clones. Sequencing was done on a sample of PBMCs. These receptor sequences come from an older woman in good health and CMV-seronegative. The CDR3 runs from the conserved cysteine through the conserved F or W. The order of the fields is J gene, V gene, D gene, CDR3 protein. D genes are given only for firm matches.

j_gene: TRBJ1-1; v_gene: TRBV2; d_gene: -; CDR3aa: CASRWGRAPNTEAFF
j_gene: TRBJ2-4; v_gene: TRBV9; d_gene: TRBD1; CDR3aa: CASSPMEGQGGPNIQYF
j_gene: TRBJ1-2; v_gene: TRBV6-4; d_gene: -; CDR3aa: CASSPTRGSNYGYTF
j_gene: TRBJ1-1; v_gene: TRBV6-6; d_gene: -; CDR3aa: CASSLNQVWNTEAFF
j_gene: TRBJ2-2; v_gene: TRBV27; d_gene: -; CDR3aa: CASMGSGGAGGELFF
j_gene: TRBJ2-2; v_gene: TRBV7-2; d_gene: -; CDR3aa: CASSPPQGRITGELFF
j_gene: TRBJ2-3; v_gene: TRBV7-3; d_gene: -; CDR3aa: CASSFIRSLKDTQYF
j_gene: TRBJ1-6; v_gene: TRBV5-6; d_gene: -; CDR3aa: CASSLGRQSKSPLHF
j_gene: TRBJ2-3; v_gene: TRBV18; d_gene: TRBD2; CDR3aa: CASSRGLAGGTDTQYF
j_gene: TRBJ2-7; v_gene: TRBV30; d_gene: -; CDR3aa: CAWTQGGYEQYF
j_gene: TRBJ2-2; v_gene: TRBV7-3; d_gene: -; CDR3aa: CASSLRGGDTTITGELFF
j_gene: TRBJ2-1; v_gene: TRBV9; d_gene: TRBD2; CDR3aa: CASSRRGDLRGEQFF
j_gene: TRBJ1-2; v_gene: TRBV6-1; d_gene: -; CDR3aa: CASSDLGRINYGYTF
j_gene: TRBJ1-2; v_gene: TRBV7-2; d_gene: -; CDR3aa: CASSLKATLYLYGYTF
j_gene: TRBJ2-1; v_gene: TRBV4-2; d_gene: TRBD2; CDR3aa: CASSLPGTSRDEQFF
j_gene: TRBJ1-1; v_gene: TRBV18; d_gene: TRBD1; CDR3aa: CASSPLAQGDTEAFF
j_gene: TRBJ1-6; v_gene: TRBV11-2; d_gene: -; CDR3aa: CASSRTGISSYNSPLHF
j_gene: TRBJ1-5; v_gene: TRBV20-1; d_gene: -; CDR3aa: CSAGLQPQHF
j_gene: TRBJ1-1; v_gene: TRBV5-1; d_gene: TRBD1; CDR3aa: CASSEQGAGTEAFF
j_gene: TRBJ1-4; v_gene: TRBV5-4; d_gene: -; CDR3aa: CASSSTATNEKLFF
j_gene: TRBJ1-2; v_gene: TRBV7-9; d_gene: -; CDR3aa: CASSLAGGYGYTF
j_gene: TRBJ2-1; v_gene: TRBV2; d_gene: TRBD2; CDR3aa: CATSRSGRAGDEQFF
j_gene: TRBJ1-1; v_gene: TRBV5-1; d_gene: TRBD1; CDR3aa: CASSWGTTGPDEAFF
j_gene: TRBJ2-1; v_gene: TRBV7-7; d_gene: -; CDR3aa: CASSSGLRNEQFF
j_gene: TRBJ2-3; v_gene: TRBV19; d_gene: TRBD1; CDR3aa: CASSDDGRQGMGTDTQYF
j_gene: TRBJ2-3; v_gene: TRBV5-1; d_gene: TRBD1; CDR3aa: CASSFERGQRPQYF
j_gene: -; v_gene: TRBV4-1; d_gene: -; CDR3aa: CASSPGREAYEQYF
j_gene: TRBJ2-1; v_gene: TRBV7-9; d_gene: -; CDR3aa: CASSPSHRGQFF
j_gene: TRBJ2-7; v_gene: TRBV5-1; d_gene: -; CDR3aa: CASSLSGSSYEQYF
j_gene: TRBJ2-1; v_gene: TRBV2; d_gene: TRBD2; CDR3aa: CAGHSGRALDEQFF
j_gene: TRBJ2-2; v_gene: TRBV2; d_gene: -; CDR3aa: CASSEPDKNTGELFF
j_gene: TRBJ1-1; v_gene: TRBV5-1; d_gene: TRBD1; CDR3aa: CASSLQGDTEAFF
j_gene: TRBJ1-2; v_gene: TRBV5-1; d_gene: -; CDR3aa: CASSLQEGYGYTF
j_gene: TRBJ2-1; v_gene: TRBV25-1; d_gene: -; CDR3aa: CASSPQADQRFF
j_gene: TRBJ2-4; v_gene: TRBV18; d_gene: -; CDR3aa: CASSPTGALAKNIQYF
j_gene: TRBJ2-2; v_gene: TRBV19; d_gene: -; CDR3aa: CASTSDRGFSNTGELFF
j_gene: TRBJ2-7; v_gene: TRBV7-8; d_gene: TRBD2; CDR3aa: CASSQGTSGIREQYF
j_gene: TRBJ2-7; v_gene: TRBV7-6; d_gene: -; CDR3aa: CASSPAPGTPEQYF
j_gene: TRBJ2-4; v_gene: TRBV27; d_gene: TRBD2; CDR3aa: CASSLGQGGNIQYF
j_gene: TRBJ1-1; v_gene: TRBV4-1; d_gene: -; CDR3aa: CASSQGRGNTEAFF
j_gene: TRBJ1-3; v_gene: TRBV25-1; d_gene: -; CDR3aa: CASSVGQLSSGNTIYF
j_gene: TRBJ1-6; v_gene: TRBV10-3; d_gene: -; CDR3aa: CAISEGRGYNSPLHF
j_gene: TRBJ2-7; v_gene: TRBV28; d_gene: TRBD2; CDR3aa: CASKGLAERYEQYF
j_gene: TRBJ1-5; v_gene: TRBV7-8; d_gene: -; CDR3aa: CASSLSTSGEKNQPQHF
j_gene: TRBJ2-5; v_gene: TRBV29-1; d_gene: TRBD2; CDR3aa: CSVEGSGNLETQYF
j_gene: TRBJ1-1; v_gene: TRBV19; d_gene: -; CDR3aa: CASSIGGNTEAFF